These 11 T cell receptor beta chains came from one sample sequenced in a study of OX40 agonist ivuxolimab in advanced cancers. Repertoires were generated with immunoSEQ multiplex PCR, while TCRdb's copy carries only in-frame clones and drops some. The repertoire holds about 110,000 clones, with less than 95% as singletons. The material was CD4+ or CD8+ T cells sorted from blood, obtained in a trial of the OX40 agonist ivuxolimab. The receptor set was obtained from an adult with an advanced solid tumor such as melanoma, head and neck, liver or kidney cancer.

The chain has TRBV19 and TRBJ1-1; the D gene is possibly TRBD1 (6 bases). This CDR3 region has 15 residues. V was cut by 7 bases and J by 1 base, with 16 bases left in between. Germline values: CDR1 LNHDA, CDR2 SQIVND (reference sequence). The CDR3 is CASTRGGSGNTEAFF. CDR3 coding DNA: TGTGCCAGTACCCGAGGGGGATCTGGGAACACTGAAGCTTTCTTT.

The gene calls are TRBV27 and TRBJ2-5; D ambiguous. Germline V CDR1 and CDR2: MNHEY, SMNVEV (reference sequence). The CDR3 consists of 15 residues. The V and J ends lost 6 bases and 5 bases respectively, with 19 bases between them. CDR3 DNA: TGTGCCAGCAGACGACTTCCTAATCTCTATGAGACCCAGTACTTC. Residues: CASRRLPNLYETQYF.

The chain couples TRBV28 to TRBJ1-2; possibly TRBD1 for D (6 bases). From germline, CDR1 is MDHEN and CDR2 SYDVKM. The CDR3 covers 15 residues. V lost 4 bases to trimming and J lost 3 bases, with 15 bases between them. CDR3 loop: CASSSPDSYHYGYTF. The CDR3 DNA reads as TGTGCCAGCAGTTCCCCGGACAGTTATCACTATGGCTACACCTTC.

The chain recombines TRBV4-3 with TRBJ1-1; 9 positions agree with TRBD1. The germline V gene encodes CDR1 LGHNA and CDR2 YSLEER. V lost 3 bases to trimming and J lost 1 base; unmatched junction nucleotides: 3. This CDR3 region has 15 residues. CDR3: CASSQQQGANTEAFF. DNA for the CDR3: TGCGCCAGCAGCCAGCAACAGGGGGCGAACACTGAAGCTTTCTTT.

This clone is a singleton in its sample. The rearrangement joins TRBV28 to TRBJ2-1, with 8 bases fitting TRBD1. The CDR3 is 13 amino acids. Trimming cost V 10 bases and J 4 bases; bases outside gene matches: 6. CDR1 and CDR2 from the germline V gene are MDHEN and SYDVKM. The CDR3 nucleotides are TGTGCCACCCGGACAGGGACGTACAATGAGCAGTTCTTC. Amino acid sequence: CATRTGTYNEQFF.

This chain joins TRBV11-3 and TRBJ1-1; a weak D match, TRBD1 (5 bases). The CDR3 extends over 15 amino acids. Between the trimmed V and J ends, which lost 5 bases and 2 bases, there was a span of 15 bases. Germline values: CDR1 SGHNT, CDR2 YENEEA. The CDR3: CASSPMGGPNTEAFF. The CDR3 DNA reads as TGTGCCAGCAGCCCCATGGGGGGACCCAACACTGAAGCTTTCTTT. Complete variable domain (other parts from reference TRBV11-3 and TRBJ1-1): EAGVVQSPRYKIIEKKQPVAFWCNPISGHNTLYWYLQNLGQGPELLIRYENEEAVDDSQLPKDRFSAERLKGVDSTLKIQPAELGDSAVYLCASSPMGGPNTEAFFGQGTRLTVV.

The rearrangement links TRBV7-2 to TRBJ1-2, with TRBD1 matching 7 bases. Germline loops: CDR1 SGHTA, CDR2 FQGNSA. The ends lost 5 bases at V and 1 base at J; junction bases unmatched: 4. The CDR3 spans 14 residues. CDR3 DNA sequence: TGTGCCAGCAGCCTGGACAGGTTTAACTATGGCTACACCTTC. This codes for CASSLDRFNYGYTF.

V usage is TRBV6-1 and J usage is TRBJ1-2; possible D gene TRBD1, 5 bases. The CDR3 is made up of 12 amino acids. V gave up 7 bases and J gave up 4 bases, with 10 bases separating them. Looked up from germline, CDR1 is MNHNS and CDR2 is SASEGT. CDR3 sequence (DNA): TGTGCCAGCAAATGGGGGAGCTATGGCTACACCTTC. This sequence encodes CASKWGSYGYTF.

This chain joins TRBV9 and TRBJ2-5; 7 nucleotides align to TRBD1. This CDR3 region has 16 residues. Germline lookup yields CDR1 SGDLS and CDR2 YYNGEE. V was clipped by 4 bases and J by 2 bases; unmatched bases: 11. The CDR3 sequence: CASSPRTSGGQETQYF. The CDR3 bases are TGTGCCAGCAGCCCACGGACTTCAGGGGGACAAGAGACCCAGTACTTC.

About this clone: One end of the junction fails to match germline, which may point to a read error. The chain has TRBV25-1 and TRBJ2-7, with TRBD1 as a possible D gene (5 bases). Germline V lookup: CDR1 MGHDK, CDR2 SYGVNS. The CDR3 is 11 amino acids. The CDR3 protein is CASSVGAGWSF. Here the CDR3 DNA reads TGTGCCAGCAGTGTTGGGGCAGGGTGGAGTTTC.

The rearrangement joins TRBV15 to TRBJ1-5, with D hard to call. The CDR3 contains 16 residues. V was clipped by 4 bases and J by 0 bases, with 13 bases between them. The germline V gene encodes CDR1 LNHNV and CDR2 YYDKDF (reference sequence). The CDR3 reads CATSTGNTYSNQPQHF. CDR3 DNA sequence: TGTGCCACCAGCACAGGCAACACTTATAGCAATCAGCCCCAGCATTTT.